This section outlines one T cell receptor beta chain sequence together with its context. Antigen: not known. Sequenced by immunoSEQ multiplex PCR; TCRdb stores in-frame clones only, minus some. In the table there are under 75,000 clones, under 95% of which are singletons. CDR3 length equals 14 residues. Trimming took 2 bases from V and 9 from J, leaving 15 bases between them. Germline V CDR1 and CDR2: SGHDT, YYEEEE. This entry is derived from a study of lymphopenia after photon versus proton radiotherapy. General study findings and limits: Proton therapy kept repertoires fairly stable, unlike photons, which gained effector/memory cells.

The receptor was isolated from a woman between 35 and 50 years old with cholangiocarcinoma. This rearrangement joins TRBV5-6 to TRBJ2-1, with D perhaps TRBD2 (7 bases). The sample here was peripheral blood, taken from a patient treated with photon-based radiotherapy. CDR3 DNA: TGTGCCAGCAGCTTCTTTTTGGGAGGGGGTGAGCAGTTCTTC. Translation gives CASSFFLGGGEQFF.